The TCR beta chain under discussion was sequenced for a study of blood T cell repertoires in COVID-19. The V end was cut by 5 bases, the J end by 5 bases, with 13 bases between. CDR1 is SGHVS and CDR2 is FNYEAQ in the germline V gene. The CDR3 contains 14 residues. Generated by immunoSEQ multiplex PCR, the TCRdb table keeps only in-frame clones and is missing some. The sample has 25,000 to 35,000 clones, about 87% seen once. Sequenced material: peripheral blood. The sequence derives from a man between 65 and 80 years old with active COVID-19. The V and J genes are TRBV7-6 and TRBJ2-1; tentative D call: TRBD1 (6 bases). As DNA, the CDR3 is TGTGCCAGCAGCCTCCGGGACAAAGACAATGAGCAGTTCTTC. This sequence encodes CASSLRDKDNEQFF. Supplemented by reference TRBV7-6 and TRBJ2-1, the full variable domain reads GAGVSQSPRYKVTKRGQDVALRCDPISGHVSLYWYRQALGQGPEFLTYFNYEAQQDKSGLPNDRFSAERPEGSISTLTIQRTEQRDSAMYRCASSLRDKDNEQFFGPGTRLTVL.